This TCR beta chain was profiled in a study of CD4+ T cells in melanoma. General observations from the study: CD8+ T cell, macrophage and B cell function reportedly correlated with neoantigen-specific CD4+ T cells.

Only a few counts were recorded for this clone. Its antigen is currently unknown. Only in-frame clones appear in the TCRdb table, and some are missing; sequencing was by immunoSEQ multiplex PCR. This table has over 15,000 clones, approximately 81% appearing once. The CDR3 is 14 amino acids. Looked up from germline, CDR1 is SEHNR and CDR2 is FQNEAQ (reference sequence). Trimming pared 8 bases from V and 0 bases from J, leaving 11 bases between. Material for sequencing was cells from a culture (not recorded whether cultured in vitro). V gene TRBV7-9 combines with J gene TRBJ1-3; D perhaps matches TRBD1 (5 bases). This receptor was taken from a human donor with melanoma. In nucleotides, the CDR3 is TGTGCCAGCGGGGACTGGGGCTCTGGAAACACCATATATTTT. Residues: CASGDWGSGNTIYF.